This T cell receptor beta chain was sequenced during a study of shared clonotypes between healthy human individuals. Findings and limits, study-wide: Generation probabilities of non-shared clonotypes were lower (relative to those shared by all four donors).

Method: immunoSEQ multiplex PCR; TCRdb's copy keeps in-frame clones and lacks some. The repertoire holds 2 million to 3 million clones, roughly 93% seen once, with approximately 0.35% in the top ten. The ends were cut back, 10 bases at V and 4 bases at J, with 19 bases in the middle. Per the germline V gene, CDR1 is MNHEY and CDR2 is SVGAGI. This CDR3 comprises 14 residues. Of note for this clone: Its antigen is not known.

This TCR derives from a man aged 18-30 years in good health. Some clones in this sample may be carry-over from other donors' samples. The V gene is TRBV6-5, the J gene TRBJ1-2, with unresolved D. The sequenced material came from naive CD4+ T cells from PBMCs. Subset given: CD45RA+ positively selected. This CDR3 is CATASGRTAYGYTF. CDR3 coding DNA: TGTGCCACCGCTTCCGGGAGGACGGCCTATGGCTACACCTTC.